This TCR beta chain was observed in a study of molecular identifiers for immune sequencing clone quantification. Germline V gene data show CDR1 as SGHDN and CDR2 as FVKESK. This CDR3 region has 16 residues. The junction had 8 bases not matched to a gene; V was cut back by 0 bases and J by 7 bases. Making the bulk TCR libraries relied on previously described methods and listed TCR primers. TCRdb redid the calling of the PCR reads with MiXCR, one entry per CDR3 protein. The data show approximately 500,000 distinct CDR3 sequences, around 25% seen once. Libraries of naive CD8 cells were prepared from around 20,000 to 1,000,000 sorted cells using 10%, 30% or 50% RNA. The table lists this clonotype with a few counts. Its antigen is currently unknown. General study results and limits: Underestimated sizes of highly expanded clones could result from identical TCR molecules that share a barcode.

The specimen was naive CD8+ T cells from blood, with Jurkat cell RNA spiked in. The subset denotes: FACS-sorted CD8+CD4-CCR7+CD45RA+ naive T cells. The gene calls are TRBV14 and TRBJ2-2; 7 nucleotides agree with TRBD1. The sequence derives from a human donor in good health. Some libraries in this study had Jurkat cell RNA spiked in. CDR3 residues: CASSQEFTGADGELFF. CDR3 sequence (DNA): TGTGCCAGCAGCCAAGAATTCACAGGGGCGGACGGGGAGCTGTTTTTT.